This record covers a single TCR beta chain. Positively selected for CCR7, the CD45RO-negative cells used as naive CD8 cells excluded terminally differentiated effector memory CD45RA+ cells. The record originates from a study of shared clonotypes between healthy human individuals. The germline gives CDR1 SNHLY, CDR2 FYNNEI. The V gene lost 6 bases and the J gene lost 4 bases, with 25 bases spanning the gap. CDR3 length equals 19 residues. Assay: immunoSEQ multiplex PCR; the TCRdb copy retains only in-frame clones and omits some. The data contain about 2.2 million clones, approximately 92% of them singletons.

The sample comprised naive CD8+ T cells from PBMCs. This clonotype originated in a man between 18 and 29 years old in good health. Some clones in this sample may be carry-over from other donors' samples. The chain recombines TRBV2 with TRBJ2-6; D not certain. The CDR3 reads CASSRDLIVFPRGANVLTF. The DNA of the CDR3 is TGTGCCAGCAGCCGAGATTTGATCGTTTTCCCTCGCGGGGCCAACGTCCTGACTTTC.